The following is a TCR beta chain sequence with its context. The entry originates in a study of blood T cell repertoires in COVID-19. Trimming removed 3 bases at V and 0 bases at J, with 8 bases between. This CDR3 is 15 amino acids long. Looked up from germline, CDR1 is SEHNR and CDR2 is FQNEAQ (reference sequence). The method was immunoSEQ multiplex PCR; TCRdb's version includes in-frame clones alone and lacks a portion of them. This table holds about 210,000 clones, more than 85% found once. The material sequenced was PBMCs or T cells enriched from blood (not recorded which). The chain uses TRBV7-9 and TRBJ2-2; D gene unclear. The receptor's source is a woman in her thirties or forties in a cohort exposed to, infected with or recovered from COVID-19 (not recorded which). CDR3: CASSLAWPNTGELFF. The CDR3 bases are TGTGCCAGCAGCTTGGCATGGCCGAACACCGGGGAGCTGTTTTTT.